This TCR beta chain is drawn from a study of long-term antiretroviral therapy in people with HIV. Study findings and constraints: ART preceded a rise in diversity that nonetheless stayed lower than in transplant donor controls.

Assay version v3.0 of immunoSEQ was used, and it was run at survey level. The study targeted roughly 35,000-50,000 T-cell genomes per sample in sequencing. Using immunoSEQ multiplex PCR, the repertoire was profiled, and TCRdb retains in-frame clones only, with some absent. The data contain more than 25,000 clones, 97% of them singletons. CDR1 SGDLS and CDR2 YYNGEE come from the germline V gene. The CDR3 extends over 17 amino acids. V was pared by 0 bases and J by 1 base, with 5 bases of the junction left unmatched. A note on this clone: Its specificity is unknown.

This receptor was obtained from a man aged 25-40 years with HIV. V is TRBV9 and J is TRBJ2-2, with TRBD2 matching 8 bases. Sequences were derived from unsorted PBMCs, sampled 7.6 years after starting antiretroviral therapy. The CDR3 DNA reads as TGTGCCAGCAGCGTAGCCGGGGCGGGGGGGAACACCGGGGAGCTGTTTTTT. Translation: CASSVAGAGGNTGELFF. Full variable domain (outside the CDR3, taken from reference TRBV9 and TRBJ2-2): DSGVTQTPKHLITATGQRVTLRCSPRSGDLSVYWYQQSLDQGLQFLIQYYNGEERAKGNILERFSAQQFPDLHSELNLSSLELGDSALYFCASSVAGAGGNTGELFFGEGSRLTVL.